These 6 T cell receptor beta chains originate from one sample sequenced in a study of shared clonotypes between healthy human individuals. Measured with immunoSEQ multiplex PCR; TCRdb has only the in-frame clones, and not every one. The sample gives about 2 million clones, roughly 95% of which show up once; around 0.13% is in the top ten. Material: naive CD4+ T cells sorted from blood. Subset denoted: CD45RA+ positively selected. These receptors came from a man between 18 and 29 years old in good health.

The V and J genes are TRBV4-3 and TRBJ2-5, with D perhaps assigned TRBD1 or TRBD2 (5 bases each). The CDR3 sequence is 16 residues long. Germline CDR1 is LGHNA and CDR2 is YSLEER. The germline V and J ends were trimmed by 0 bases and 5 bases, with 16 bases remaining between them. CDR3 DNA sequence: TGCGCCAGCAGCCAAGATCGGTCAGCCGGGGCGGAGACCCAGTACTTC. This encodes CASSQDRSAGAETQYF.

Regarding this clone: A read error may account for a junction end that differs from germline. This sequence joins TRBV4-3 and TRBJ2-1; 10 nucleotides align to TRBD2. This CDR3 is built from 14 residues. Looked up from germline, CDR1 is LGHNA and CDR2 is YSLEER. DNA for the CDR3: TGCGCCAGCAGCCAAGATCTACTAGCGGGGACCGGAATCTTC. It encodes CASSQDLLAGTGIF.

This clone was seen a single time. V is TRBV5-6 and J is TRBJ2-2; D is uncertain. Germline CDR1 and CDR2: SGHDT and YYEEEE. This CDR3 spans 14 amino acids. V shed 2 bases and J shed 1 base, with 6 bases lying between them. The CDR3 bases are TGTGCCAGCAGCTTCGGAAAGAACACCGGGGAGCTGTTTTTT. It translates to CASSFGKNTGELFF.

The J gene is TRBJ1-1, the V gene TRBV7-9; D is undetermined. V lost 1 base and J 4 bases, leaving 7 bases between the germline ends. The CDR3 is 13 residues long. In germline, CDR1 is SEHNR, CDR2 FQNEAQ (reference sequence). This chain's CDR3 is CASSLDYSTEAFF. The DNA of the CDR3 is TGTGCCAGCAGCTTAGACTACTCCACTGAAGCTTTCTTT.

The chain is built from TRBV5-4 and TRBJ1-6, with a tentative D call TRBD1 (5 bases). The germline CDR1 and CDR2 sequences are SGHNT and YYREEE (reference sequence). The length of the CDR3 is 13 residues. Trimming removed 0 bases at V and 9 bases at J, with 7 bases between. The CDR3 loop is CASSLAGTSPLHF. The CDR3 nucleotides read TGTGCCAGCAGCTTGGCAGGGACTTCACCCCTCCACTTT.

The chain employs TRBV6-6 and TRBJ2-5; possibly TRBD1 for D (5 bases). The V end was cut by 2 bases, the J end by 4 bases, with 5 bases between. The CDR3 has 12 amino acids. Germline values: CDR1 MNHNY, CDR2 SVGAGI (reference sequence). The CDR3 coding sequence is TGTGCCAGCAGTTACCAGGGAGAGACCCAGTACTTC. It translates to CASSYQGETQYF.